Shown below are 11 T cell receptor beta chains from a single sample sequenced in a study of vaccination effects on CD4 cells after COVID-19. Their antigens are not known. Isolation of CD4+ T cells took place after ten to eleven days of culture. Clones were read by immunoSEQ multiplex PCR, and TCRdb kept only the in-frame ones, dropping some. The sample comprises tens of thousands of clones, roughly three quarters of which are singletons, and roughly 2% rests with the top ten. The sample consisted of CD4+ T cells from PBMCs cultured without peptide, taken before COVID-19 vaccination. All receptors derive from a human donor who received a COVID-19 vaccine.

This chain uses TRBV25-1 with TRBJ1-4; D possibly corresponds to TRBD1 (5 bases). Between the trimmed V and J ends, which lost 7 bases and 3 bases, there was a span of 12 bases. The CDR3 consists of 14 residues. The germline CDR1 and CDR2 sequences are MGHDK and SYGVNS. In nucleotides, the CDR3 is TGTGCCAGCATGAAGACAGAACCTAATGAAAAACTGTTTTTT. Translating it yields CASMKTEPNEKLFF. The full variable domain, completed using reference TRBV25-1 and TRBJ1-4, is EADIYQTPRYLVIGTGKKITLECSQTMGHDKMYWYQQDPGMELHLIHYSYGVNSTEKGDLSSESTVSRIRTEHFPLTLESARPSHTSQYLCASMKTEPNEKLFFGSGTQLSVL.

The sample holds a few counts of this clone. The chain combines TRBV12-3 or TRBV12-4 with TRBJ2-5; no clear D gene. V lost 8 bases and J lost 8, with 15 bases in between. The CDR3 has 12 amino acids. CDR3: CASGLGVGTQYF. CDR3 DNA: TGTGCCAGCGGCCTGGGCGTGGGTACCCAGTACTTC.

This clone was recorded only once. CDR3 region: CASRKGGLQPQHF. CDR3 nucleotides: TGTGCCAGCAGGAAAGGAGGCCTCCAGCCCCAGCATTTT. The genes are TRBV6-5 and TRBJ1-5; D not certain. Germline V gives CDR1 MNHEY, CDR2 SVGAGI. The CDR3 is 13 amino acids. Trimming took off 6 bases at V and 7 bases at J, with 13 bases between the two ends.

The CDR3 sequence: CASSQWGGATDTQYF. The DNA for the CDR3 is TGTGCCAGCAGCCAGTGGGGAGGGGCGACAGATACGCAGTATTTT. The chain uses TRBV7-9 and TRBJ2-3; TRBD2 agrees at 7 bases. CDR1 and CDR2 from the germline V gene are SEHNR and FQNEAQ (reference sequence). This CDR3 has 15 residues. Germline trimming cut 5 bases from V and 3 bases from J; bases unmatched to any gene: 8. The variable domain in full, completed from reference TRBV7-9 and TRBJ2-3, reads DTGVSQNPRHKITKRGQNVTFRCDPISEHNRLYWYRQTLGQGPEFLTYFQNEAQLEKSRLLSDRFSAERPKGSFSTLEIQRTEQGDSAMYLCASSQWGGATDTQYFGPGTRLTVL.

As DNA, the CDR3 is TGTGCCAGCATCAGGACAGGGGGCACTGGGGCCAACGTCCTGACTTTC. Residues: CASIRTGGTGANVLTF. The gene calls are TRBV6-6 and TRBJ2-6; TRBD1 matches 11 bases. The germline V gene has CDR1 MNHNY and CDR2 SVGAGI (reference sequence). With V trimmed by 7 bases and J by 2 bases, 4 bases remained unmatched. This CDR3 comprises 16 residues.

The chain recombines TRBV6-5 with TRBJ2-3, with 9 bases matching TRBD1. Trimming took 6 bases from V and 1 from J; bases not matched to a gene: 2. Germline CDR1 reads MNHEY; CDR2 reads SVGAGI. The CDR3 is 14 amino acids. The chain's CDR3 is CASSRDRGTDTQYF. For the CDR3, the DNA is TGTGCCAGCAGCCGGGACAGGGGCACAGATACGCAGTATTTT.

This clone was seen a few times. The rearrangement links TRBV24-1 to TRBJ2-7; TRBD1 matches 9 bases. V trimming: 4 bases; J trimming: 5 bases; junction bases outside the gene matches: 5. CDR1 is KGHDR, CDR2 SFDVKD, per germline. The CDR3 contains 14 residues. CDR3 DNA sequence: TGTGCCACCAGTGACTTGGGACAGGGAAACGAGCAGTACGTC. Amino acids: CATSDLGQGNEQYV.

The rearrangement joins TRBV27 to TRBJ2-1; 7 bases agree with TRBD1. CDR3 length equals 16 residues. Germline loops: CDR1 MNHEY, CDR2 SMNVEV (reference sequence). The J segment lost 5 bases and the V segment lost 5 bases, leaving 12 bases of the junction unmatched. CDR3 DNA sequence: TGTGCCAGCAGTCCAGGACAGGTACTTTGGAACAATGAGCAGTTCTTC. Translating it yields CASSPGQVLWNNEQFF.

The gene calls are TRBV30 and TRBJ1-2; no firm D call. The CDR3 runs to 11 residues. V gave up 3 bases and J gave up 6 bases, with 8 bases separating them. CDR1 is GTSNPN and CDR2 is SVGIG in the germline V gene (reference sequence). The CDR3 is CAWSPLNGYTF. The CDR3 DNA reads as TGTGCCTGGAGCCCGCTCAATGGCTACACCTTC.

This chain uses TRBV6-6 with TRBJ2-1; D possibly corresponds to TRBD2 (7 bases). Per the germline V gene, CDR1 is MNHNY and CDR2 is SVGAGI (reference sequence). Trimming cost V 10 bases and J 5 bases, with 18 bases left between them. The CDR3 has 14 amino acids. The CDR3 DNA reads as TGTGCCACCAACCACGCGGGGGCGAACAATGAGCAGTTCTTC. Encoded protein: CATNHAGANNEQFF.

The chain uses TRBV6-5 and TRBJ2-7; no definite D call. This CDR3 is built from 14 residues. Germline V CDR1 and CDR2: MNHEY, SVGAGI. V gave up 5 bases and J gave up 6 bases, with 17 bases separating them. The CDR3 DNA is TGTGCCAGCAGTCACTTTGCGGCGGCCCTCGAGCAGTACGTC. It is translated as CASSHFAAALEQYV.